The entry below describes one TCR beta chain. What it binds is unknown. This sample was taken from a study of follicular helper T cells after annual influenza vaccination. Time point denoted: 2015-2016 season, 7 days after influenza vaccination. Repertoires were generated with immunoSEQ multiplex PCR, while TCRdb's copy carries only in-frame clones and drops some. Among fewer than 7,500 clones listed, 70% to 90% were seen once. Study-wide findings and caveats: ICOS-CD38- cTfh most often held earlier Day 7 ICOS+CD38+ clones.

The V gene lost 6 bases and the J gene lost 2 bases, with 14 bases spanning the gap. This CDR3 is 14 amino acids long. Per the germline V gene, CDR1 is MDHEN and CDR2 is SYDVKM. The sequence came from an adult who received the influenza vaccine. The chain is built from TRBV28 and TRBJ2-7, with no clear D. The material was CXCR5+ CD38- circulating T follicular helper cells from blood, obtained 7 days after influenza vaccination. Subset here: circulating Tfh, non-naive CD4+CXCR5+PD-1+ (ICOS+CD38+ or ICOS-CD38-). The CDR3 nucleotides read TGTGCCAGCAGACGCACAGTCCCTCCCTACGAGCAGTACTTC. It codes for CASRRTVPPYEQYF.